Below are 10 T cell receptor beta chains sequenced from a single sample in a study of early T cells in non-severe SARS-CoV-2 infection. In TCRdb, the 5' RACE reads were re-called with MiXCR into one record per CDR3 protein. The data contain 70,000 to 85,000 distinct CDR3 sequences, around 12% of them seen just once; the ten biggest clones take up just over 6.5%. Material: whole blood. Every receptor here comes from an adult who was a healthcare worker with PCR-confirmed SARS-CoV-2 infection or an uninfected control (not recorded which).

This chain connects TRBV29-1 to TRBJ2-7; D gene uncertain. CDR1 and CDR2 (germline): SQVTM, ANQGSEA. Trimming left V 6 bases short and J 4 bases short, with 13 bases between. The length of the CDR3 is 12 residues. The CDR3 reads CSVANGFYEQYF. The CDR3 nucleotides read TGCAGCGTCGCAAATGGGTTTTACGAGCAGTACTTC.

This clonotype was counted a few times. The chain joins TRBV29-1 to TRBJ1-1; 7 bases are a match to TRBD1. Germline assignment: CDR1 SQVTM and CDR2 ANQGSEA. Trimming cost V 7 bases and J 3 bases; bases outside gene matches: 14. The CDR3 has 15 residues. The CDR3 region is CSGNQGVGWDTEAFF. Here the CDR3 DNA reads TGCAGCGGGAACCAGGGGGTTGGCTGGGACACTGAAGCTTTCTTT.

This clonotype was seen a single time. The V gene is TRBV11-2, the J gene TRBJ2-3; D not resolved. Germline lookup yields CDR1 SGHAT and CDR2 FQNNGV. The length of the CDR3 is 14 residues. V lost 2 bases to trimming and J lost 2 bases, with 8 bases between them. CDR3 coding DNA: TGTGCCAGCAGCTTAAACTCCTACACAGATACGCAGTATTTT. Protein product: CASSLNSYTDTQYF.

This clonotype was counted between two and nine times. This rearrangement joins TRBV7-9 to TRBJ1-1; D gene ambiguous. V was clipped by 0 bases and J by 5 bases, with 10 bases between them. This CDR3 contains 14 residues. Germline V gene data show CDR1 as SEHNR and CDR2 as FQNEAQ (reference sequence). CDR3 nucleotides: TGTGCCAGCAGCTTAGCAGGGCTCTGGACTGAAGCTTTCTTT. Translating gives CASSLAGLWTEAFF.

The chain uses TRBV27 and TRBJ2-1; the D gene is possibly TRBD2 (6 bases). Germline values: CDR1 MNHEY, CDR2 SMNVEV (reference sequence). V was shortened by 5 bases and J by 5 bases, with 13 bases between the two germline ends. CDR3 length: 14 amino acids. The CDR3 DNA reads TGTGCCAGCAGTGACGATGGGGGGAACAATGAGCAGTTCTTC. The encoded protein is CASSDDGGNNEQFF.

This clonotype turned up a few times. The chain is built from TRBV27 and TRBJ2-1; D is possibly TRBD1 (5 bases). Trimming took 5 bases from V and 1 from J, leaving 18 bases between them. The CDR3 spans 17 residues. CDR1 is MNHEY and CDR2 is SMNVEV in the germline V gene (reference sequence). The CDR3 DNA reads TGTGCCAGCAGTCCCCCAAGGGGATGGGGTTCCTACAATGAGCAGTTCTTC. Translation gives CASSPPRGWGSYNEQFF.

V usage is TRBV4-2 and J usage is TRBJ2-7; the D is unclear. Germline CDR1 reads LGHNA; CDR2 reads YNFKEQ. V lost 3 bases and J 2 bases, leaving 8 bases between the germline ends. CDR3 size: 13 residues. The CDR3 is CASSHGSPYEQYF. CDR3 coding DNA: TGTGCCAGCAGCCACGGCTCCCCCTACGAGCAGTACTTC.

This clonotype was recorded many times. The genes are TRBV3-1 and TRBJ1-2; D gene unclear. CDR1 is LGHDT and CDR2 is YNNKEL in the germline V gene (reference sequence). This CDR3 comprises 15 residues. Trimming removed 4 bases from V and 2 bases from J, with 14 bases in between. The CDR3 sequence is CASSPQVGMNYGYTF. In DNA form, the CDR3 reads TGTGCCAGCAGCCCCCAGGTGGGGATGAACTATGGCTACACCTTC. Variable domain in full (rest from reference TRBV3-1 and TRBJ1-2): DTAVSQTPKYLVTQMGNDKSIKCEQNLGHDTMYWYKQDSKKFLKIMFSYNNKELIINETVPNRFSPKSPDKAHLNLHINSLELGDSAVYFCASSPQVGMNYGYTFGSGTRLTVV.

This clonotype occurred a few times. The chain has TRBV10-2 and TRBJ1-1; D is ambiguous. From germline, CDR1 is WSHSY and CDR2 SAAADI. V was cut by 5 bases and J by 3 bases, with 7 bases left in between. The CDR3 is 12 amino acids. CDR3 amino acids: CASSTTYTEAFF. In DNA, the CDR3 is TGCGCCAGCAGTACCACCTACACTGAAGCTTTCTTT.

This clonotype was seen a few times. This rearrangement joins TRBV3-1 to TRBJ2-7; 9 nucleotides align to TRBD1. This CDR3 is built from 14 residues. The trim removed 0 bases at V and 7 bases at J, leaving 4 bases unmatched. The germline CDR1 and CDR2 sequences are LGHDT and YNNKEL (reference sequence). The DNA for the CDR3 is TGTGCCAGCAGCCAAGATACAGGGGGCGTGGAGCAGTACTTC. Translation: CASSQDTGGVEQYF.